The 25 T cell receptor beta chains in this list originate from one sample, sequenced in a study of CD8 T cells in Susac syndrome. With random hexamers, roughly 0.45 to 1 ug RNA was reverse transcribed. TCRdb reanalysed the immunoSEQ multiplex PCR reads using MiXCR and keeps one entry per CDR3 protein. The sample contains roughly 190,000 distinct CDR3 sequences, around 93% of which appear only once. The sample was CD8+ T cells from PBMCs. These receptors all stem from a human donor with Susac syndrome.

This chain joins TRBV28 and TRBJ2-1; 10 nucleotides match TRBD2. The V segment lost 5 bases and the J segment 1 base; nucleotides outside the gene matches: 8. From germline, CDR1 is MDHEN and CDR2 SYDVKM. The CDR3 sequence is 17 residues long. CDR3 nucleotides: TGTGCCAGCAGTCCCAGACGACTAGCGGGTTCCTACAATGAGCAGTTCTTC. Translation: CASSPRRLAGSYNEQFF.

The J gene is TRBJ2-3, the V gene TRBV9, with 7 bases fitting TRBD1. CDR1 and CDR2 from the germline V gene are SGDLS and YYNGEE. The CDR3 runs 16 residues. V was pared by 3 bases and J by 0 bases, with 7 bases of the junction left unmatched. CDR3 protein: CASSATGQPSTDTQYF. The CDR3, as DNA: TGTGCCAGCAGCGCAACGGGACAGCCTAGCACAGATACGCAGTATTTT.

This clonotype was seen a single time. The chain joins TRBV3-1 to TRBJ2-5; possibly TRBD2 for D (6 bases). The germline V gene encodes CDR1 LGHDT and CDR2 YNNKEL (reference sequence). V shed 5 bases and J shed 5 bases, with 18 bases lying between them. The CDR3 spans 15 residues. The CDR3 is CASSSKRWLAETQYF. DNA for the CDR3: TGTGCCAGCAGCTCAAAGCGGTGGCTAGCGGAGACCCAGTACTTC.

The chain links TRBV11-2 to TRBJ2-2, with D perhaps matching TRBD1 (5 bases). CDR1 is SGHAT and CDR2 is FQNNGV in the germline V gene. The CDR3 is made up of 15 amino acids. The ends were cut back, 3 bases at V and 1 base at J, with 9 bases in the middle. The CDR3 nucleotides read TGTGCCAGCAGCTTTCTCACAGGGAACACCGGGGAGCTGTTTTTT. Translation: CASSFLTGNTGELFF. Full variable domain (remainder filled in from reference TRBV11-2 and TRBJ2-2): EAGVAQSPRYKIIEKRQSVAFWCNPISGHATLYWYQQILGQGPKLLIQFQNNGVVDDSQLPKDRFSAERLKGVDSTLKIQPAKLEDSAVYLCASSFLTGNTGELFFGEGSRLTVL.

This chain joins TRBV24-1 and TRBJ2-2; D is ambiguous. The V gene's germline CDR1 is KGHDR and CDR2 SFDVKD. This CDR3 contains 13 residues. Trimming stripped 5 bases from V and 4 bases from J, with 7 bases between. This CDR3 is CATSGTVTGELFF. CDR3 sequence (DNA): TGTGCCACCAGTGGAACTGTCACCGGGGAGCTGTTTTTT.

V and J are TRBV19 and TRBJ1-1; unclear D gene. The germline V gene has CDR1 LNHDA and CDR2 SQIVND (reference sequence). The CDR3 runs 13 residues. The V end was cut by 3 bases, the J end by 2 bases, with 7 bases between. The chain's CDR3 is CASSMSGNTEAFF. The CDR3, as DNA: TGTGCCAGTAGTATGTCGGGCAACACTGAAGCTTTCTTT.

The chain combines TRBV20-1 with TRBJ2-4; D uncertain. The germline gives CDR1 DFQATT, CDR2 SNEGSKA (reference sequence). The ends were cut back, 3 bases at V and 1 base at J, with 7 bases in the middle. CDR3 length: 13 amino acids. The CDR3 coding sequence is TGCAGTGCTAGTGCCCGGGCCAAAAACATTCAGTACTTC. It translates to CSASARAKNIQYF.

This chain uses TRBV29-1 with TRBJ2-7, with TRBD1 matching 9 bases. CDR3 length: 14 amino acids. Per the germline V gene, CDR1 is SQVTM and CDR2 is ANQGSEA. The J segment lost 7 bases and the V segment lost 0 bases, leaving 7 bases of the junction unmatched. The CDR3 loop is CSVEDPTGGREQYF. CDR3 DNA: TGCAGCGTTGAAGATCCCACAGGGGGCCGAGAGCAGTACTTC.

The chain has TRBV28 and TRBJ1-1; D possibly corresponds to TRBD1 (6 bases). CDR1 and CDR2 from the germline V gene are MDHEN and SYDVKM. The CDR3 consists of 14 residues. Between the trimmed V and J ends, which lost 3 bases and 5 bases, there was a span of 13 bases. CDR3 DNA sequence: TGTGCCAGCAGTTTCCCCCGAAGGGGGACTGAAGCTTTCTTT. This codes for CASSFPRRGTEAFF.

The chain carries TRBV11-3 and TRBJ1-6, with 8 bases identical to TRBD1. J was trimmed by 7 bases and V by 4 bases; bases with no gene match: 3. This CDR3 has 14 residues. The germline gives CDR1 SGHNT, CDR2 YENEEA. DNA of the CDR3: TGTGCCAGCAGCTCAGGGGGCCGAAATTCACCCCTCCACTTT. It codes for CASSSGGRNSPLHF.

This rearrangement joins TRBV29-1 to TRBJ2-7, with 10 bases lining up with TRBD1. CDR1 and CDR2 (germline): SQVTM, ANQGSEA. The V gene end was trimmed by 3 bases and the J gene end by 3 bases; junction bases not matched to a gene: 5. The CDR3 runs to 14 residues. The CDR3 DNA is TGCAGCGTTGAGGGGACAGGGGAACACTACGAGCAGTACTTC. Protein sequence: CSVEGTGEHYEQYF.

The V call is TRBV6-6, the J call TRBJ1-1, with D uncertain. Trimming removed 2 bases at V and 3 bases at J, with 4 bases between. The CDR3 is 12 residues long. Germline-derived CDR1 and CDR2 are MNHNY and SVGAGI (reference sequence). The CDR3 protein is CASSYPDTEAFF. The CDR3 DNA reads as TGTGCCAGCAGTTACCCGGACACTGAAGCTTTCTTT.

A single count supports this clonotype. The chain is built from TRBV18 and TRBJ1-1; no clear D. CDR3 length: 16 residues. CDR1 and CDR2 from the germline V gene are KGHSH and LQKENI. The V end lost 1 base, the J end lost 4 bases, and 16 bases lay between the germline ends. CDR3 nucleotides: TGTGCCAGCTCACCACTCCCCAAAACGTCGGGCACTGAAGCTTTCTTT. Protein sequence: CASSPLPKTSGTEAFF.

This clonotype has a handful of counts. This chain connects TRBV6-4 to TRBJ2-7, with no clear D. This CDR3 region has 11 residues. Trimming took 2 bases from V and 3 from J, leaving 2 bases between them. Germline V lookup: CDR1 MRHNA, CDR2 SNTAGT. The CDR3 spells CASSDGYEQYF. The DNA of the CDR3 is TGTGCCAGCAGTGACGGCTACGAGCAGTACTTC.

This clonotype was seen once. The V call is TRBV3-1, the J call TRBJ2-7; D is undetermined. Trimming removed 4 bases from V and 3 bases from J, with 10 bases in between. Germline CDR1 is LGHDT and CDR2 is YNNKEL (reference sequence). This CDR3 spans 13 amino acids. The CDR3 region has the DNA TGTGCCAGCAGCCTTGCGGTGGACTACGAGCAGTACTTC. This gives the protein CASSLAVDYEQYF.

V usage is TRBV11-2 and J usage is TRBJ2-5, with D perhaps being TRBD1 or TRBD2 (5 bases each). Germline V gene sequence: CDR1 SGHAT, CDR2 FQNNGV. There are 17 residues in the CDR3. The germline V and J ends were trimmed by 5 bases and 5 bases, with 24 bases remaining between them. The CDR3 spells CASSLNTGTLNRETQYF. Written as DNA, the CDR3 is TGTGCCAGCAGCCTAAATACCGGGACCCTAAATCGGGAGACCCAGTACTTC.

The chain has TRBV9 and TRBJ2-1; D perhaps matches TRBD2 (6 bases). Deletions cut 0 bases from V and 7 bases from J, with 8 bases between. From germline, CDR1 is SGDLS and CDR2 YYNGEE. The CDR3 has 13 residues. The CDR3 DNA reads as TGTGCCAGCAGCGTAGATCGGGGGAATGAGCAGTTCTTC. This translates into CASSVDRGNEQFF.

The chain recombines TRBV3-1 with TRBJ1-2, with 7 bases identical to TRBD1. V shed 1 base and J 3 bases; nucleotides not matched to a gene: 11. The CDR3 spans 17 residues. The germline V gene has CDR1 LGHDT and CDR2 YNNKEL (reference sequence). CDR3 protein: CASSQGLSGQVDYGYTF. The CDR3 DNA sequence: TGTGCCAGCAGCCAAGGACTGTCCGGACAGGTGGACTATGGCTACACCTTC.

The V call is TRBV6-5, the J call TRBJ1-2; no clear D gene. The CDR3 consists of 12 residues. V lost 2 bases and J lost 5, with 6 bases in between. Germline V lookup: CDR1 MNHEY, CDR2 SVGAGI. The CDR3 DNA sequence: TGTGCCAGCAGTTACGACGGTTATGGCTACACCTTC. It yields the protein CASSYDGYGYTF.

The chain couples TRBV11-2 to TRBJ2-5; 9 bases map to TRBD1. Germline CDR1 SGHAT, CDR2 FQNNGV. V was pared by 6 bases and J by 4 bases, with 6 bases of the junction left unmatched. The length of the CDR3 is 14 residues. The chain's CDR3 is CASRGQGFAETQYF. The CDR3 DNA sequence: TGTGCCAGCAGGGGACAGGGTTTTGCAGAGACCCAGTACTTC.

V is TRBV5-1 and J is TRBJ2-5; 8 bases agree with TRBD1. The length of the CDR3 is 15 residues. The trim removed 4 bases at V and 2 bases at J, leaving 7 bases unmatched. Germline values: CDR1 SGHRS, CDR2 YFSETQ. The CDR3, as DNA: TGCGCCAGCAGCCGGTGGACAGGGAAACAAGAGACCCAGTACTTC. Encoded protein: CASSRWTGKQETQYF.

V usage is TRBV3-1 and J usage is TRBJ2-1, with 9 bases aligning to TRBD2. CDR1 and CDR2 from the germline V gene are LGHDT and YNNKEL (reference sequence). J lost 4 bases, V lost 2 bases, and 6 bases had no gene match. CDR3 size: 16 residues. CDR3 residues: CASSQQGLAPYNEQFF. CDR3 nucleotides: TGTGCCAGCAGCCAACAAGGACTAGCGCCATACAATGAGCAGTTCTTC.

The chain couples TRBV27 to TRBJ2-7, with D possibly being TRBD2 (6 bases). V was trimmed by 3 bases and J by 9 bases, leaving 15 bases between them. Germline V gene lookup returns CDR1 MNHEY and CDR2 SMNVEV (reference sequence). CDR3 length equals 13 residues. CDR3 sequence: CASSFGTSPGQYF. CDR3 DNA sequence: TGTGCCAGCAGTTTCGGGACTTCCCCTGGGCAGTACTTC.

This clonotype was observed once. The rearrangement uses TRBV20-1 and TRBJ1-1; D not resolved. The germline V gene encodes CDR1 DFQATT and CDR2 SNEGSKA (reference sequence). Trimming left V 2 bases short and J 1 base short, with 5 bases between. CDR3 length: 12 residues. The CDR3 nucleotides read TGCAGTGCTAGAATACAGAACACTGAAGCTTTCTTT. This sequence encodes CSARIQNTEAFF.

This chain joins TRBV5-4 and TRBJ2-5, with D possibly being TRBD1 (5 bases). The germline V and J ends were trimmed by 2 bases and 1 base, with 12 bases remaining between them. Germline loops: CDR1 SGHNT, CDR2 YYREEE (reference sequence). This CDR3 has 15 residues. The CDR3 sequence: CASSFSQEIQETQYF. In DNA, the CDR3 is TGTGCCAGCAGCTTCTCACAGGAAATCCAAGAGACCCAGTACTTC.